A single sample is the source of the 29 T cell receptor beta chains below, sequenced in a study of cytomegalovirus exposure and HLA in healthy donors. A multiplex PCR was run with 60 Vbeta primers and 13 Jbeta primers. Profiling relied on immunoSEQ multiplex PCR, and the TCRdb table lists in-frame clones only, not all of them. This table has roughly 120,000 clones, 74% appearing once. Sample: PBMCs. The receptors were gathered from a woman in her forties or fifties in good health and CMV-seropositive.

The gene calls are TRBV6-5 and TRBJ1-2; a possible D gene is TRBD1 (5 bases). Trimming cost V 10 bases and J 0 bases, with 15 bases left between them. Looked up from germline, CDR1 is MNHEY and CDR2 is SVGAGI. CDR3 length: 14 residues. Here the CDR3 DNA reads TGTGCCACTCGCCCGGGGGTTTCTAACTATGGCTACACCTTC. Translating it yields CATRPGVSNYGYTF.

This chain links TRBV2 with TRBJ1-5, with 7 positions matching TRBD1. The CDR3 is 14 amino acids. CDR1 is SNHLY and CDR2 is FYNNEI in the germline V gene. V trimming: 6 bases; J trimming: 3 bases; junction bases outside the gene matches: 5. CDR3 sequence: CASRGDSFNQPQHF. The CDR3 DNA follows: TGTGCCAGCAGGGGGGACAGTTTCAATCAGCCCCAGCATTTT.

This clone was seen a handful of times. The chain employs TRBV6-6 and TRBJ1-4; D is unclear. CDR3 size: 13 residues. The germline V and J ends were trimmed by 6 bases and 7 bases, with 12 bases remaining between them. Germline loops: CDR1 MNHNY, CDR2 SVGAGI (reference sequence). The CDR3 region is CASSSNAGEKLFF. The CDR3 bases are TGTGCCAGCAGCTCCAACGCCGGTGAAAAACTGTTTTTT.

V gene TRBV5-4 combines with J gene TRBJ2-1; 12 bases fit TRBD2. CDR3 length equals 16 residues. With V trimmed by 4 bases and J by 8 bases, 10 bases remained unmatched. CDR1 and CDR2 (germline): SGHNT, YYREEE (reference sequence). For the CDR3, the DNA is TGTGCCAGCAGCAGTTCTAGCGGGAGGGGGCAGGATGAGCAGTTCTTC. It specifies CASSSSSGRGQDEQFF.

The J gene is TRBJ1-2, the V gene TRBV18; TRBD1 is a possible D gene (5 bases). This CDR3 is built from 15 residues. V lost 6 bases and J 4 bases, leaving 18 bases between the germline ends. Looked up from germline, CDR1 is KGHSH and CDR2 is LQKENI. CDR3 DNA: TGTGCCAGCTCCCCCACCAGACAGTCGGGCTATGGCTACACCTTC. As protein: CASSPTRQSGYGYTF.

The rearrangement uses TRBV5-1 and TRBJ2-3; 11 bases map to TRBD2. V trimming: 4 bases; J trimming: 4 bases; junction bases outside the gene matches: 11. The germline V gene has CDR1 SGHRS and CDR2 YFSETQ. The CDR3 totals 17 residues. The CDR3 loop is CASSPTLLAGVADTQYF. CDR3 nucleotide sequence: TGCGCCAGCAGCCCAACTTTACTAGCGGGAGTCGCAGATACGCAGTATTTT.

The chain couples TRBV6-1 to TRBJ1-2; 7 nucleotides line up with TRBD1. The CDR3 spans 17 residues. Germline V CDR1 and CDR2: MNHNS, SASEGT. V shed 0 bases and J 1 base; nucleotides not matched to a gene: 8. The CDR3 region is CASSEAGRGRDNYGYTF. DNA for the CDR3: TGTGCCAGCAGTGAAGCGGGCAGGGGGAGAGATAACTATGGCTACACCTTC.

J is TRBJ1-2 and V is TRBV2, with 7 bases aligning to TRBD1. Looked up from germline, CDR1 is SNHLY and CDR2 is FYNNEI. The CDR3 loop spans 16 amino acids. J was trimmed by 8 bases and V by 6 bases; bases with no gene match: 18. The CDR3 here is CASRILGGRYPMGYTF. CDR3 nucleotides: TGTGCCAGCAGGATACTAGGGGGCCGCTATCCTATGGGCTACACCTTC.

The genes are TRBV19 and TRBJ1-1, with TRBD1 identical over 7 bases. The CDR3 has 15 amino acids. Trimming removed 4 bases from V and 0 bases from J; junction bases left unmatched: 5. Germline CDR1 and CDR2: LNHDA and SQIVND (reference sequence). CDR3 sequence reads: CASSTPGTVNTEAFF. The CDR3 DNA reads TGTGCCAGTAGTACGCCCGGGACAGTGAACACTGAAGCTTTCTTT.

This clone was detected a few times. CDR3 sequence reads: CASSPGTSELYEQYF. CDR3 coding DNA: TGTGCCAGCTCACCGGGGACTAGCGAACTCTACGAGCAGTACTTC. This chain connects TRBV18 to TRBJ2-7; TRBD2 agrees at 10 bases. CDR3 length equals 15 residues. CDR1 is KGHSH and CDR2 is LQKENI in the germline V gene. With V trimmed by 3 bases and J by 3 bases, 5 bases remained unmatched.

V and J are TRBV19 and TRBJ2-5; D gene ambiguous. The CDR3 extends over 15 amino acids. Germline V gene data show CDR1 as LNHDA and CDR2 as SQIVND (reference sequence). V lost 10 bases to trimming and J lost 2 bases, with 20 bases between them. The CDR3: CATNCVIDRQETQYF. The CDR3 DNA reads as TGTGCCACTAACTGTGTTATAGATAGACAAGAGACCCAGTACTTC.

This clone appeared a single time. V gene TRBV5-4 combines with J gene TRBJ1-1; 8 bases are shared with TRBD1. The CDR3 runs 16 residues. V was clipped by 1 base and J by 1 base; unmatched bases: 6. Germline loops: CDR1 SGHNT, CDR2 YYREEE (reference sequence). The CDR3 loop reads CASSLLRDRKNTEAFF. DNA of the CDR3: TGTGCCAGCAGCTTGCTACGGGACAGGAAGAACACTGAAGCTTTCTTT.

The chain is built from TRBV6-1 and TRBJ2-3, with 8 bases fitting TRBD1. V lost 4 bases to trimming and J lost 0 bases; unmatched junction nucleotides: 15. Germline-derived CDR1 and CDR2 are MNHNS and SASEGT. This CDR3 region has 19 residues. CDR3 in DNA: TGTGCCAGCAGTGGTACAACTCAATTGGGACAGGTTAGCACAGATACGCAGTATTTT. Translating gives CASSGTTQLGQVSTDTQYF.

This chain links TRBV6-5 with TRBJ1-1, with TRBD1 as a possible D gene (6 bases). Germline CDR1 MNHEY, CDR2 SVGAGI. Trimming removed 2 bases at V and 7 bases at J, with 20 bases between. The CDR3 has 16 residues. CDR3: CASSYRQGLQFVEAFF. The CDR3 bases are TGTGCCAGCAGTTACAGGCAGGGGCTCCAATTTGTTGAAGCTTTCTTT.

This sequence joins TRBV29-1 and TRBJ2-7; 8 bases are shared with TRBD1. V was clipped by 0 bases and J by 5 bases; unmatched bases: 6. Germline V gene sequence: CDR1 SQVTM, CDR2 ANQGSEA. The CDR3 is 14 residues long. CDR3 DNA sequence: TGCAGCGTTGAAGAAGCGCACAGGGGGAACGAGCAGTACTTC. Translating gives CSVEEAHRGNEQYF.

This clone has just one count. The rearrangement joins TRBV19 to TRBJ1-2; D unclear. Trimming pared 4 bases from V and 8 bases from J, leaving 14 bases between. The CDR3 runs 13 residues. CDR1 LNHDA and CDR2 SQIVND come from the germline V gene (reference sequence). CDR3 loop: CASSTILGRGYTF. CDR3 nucleotides: TGTGCCAGTAGTACCATTCTGGGCCGGGGCTACACCTTC. The whole variable domain, remainder taken from reference TRBV19 and TRBJ1-2, is DGGITQSPKYLFRKEGQNVTLSCEQNLNHDAMYWYRQDPGQGLRLIYYSQIVNDFQKGDIAEGYSVSREKKESFPLTVTSAQKNPTAFYLCASSTILGRGYTFGSGTRLTVV.

V usage is TRBV4-1 and J usage is TRBJ1-2; TRBD1 matches at 7 bases. This CDR3 is built from 14 residues. Germline CDR1 and CDR2: MGHRA and YSYEKL. Germline trimming cut 6 bases from V and 4 bases from J; bases unmatched to any gene: 8. DNA for the CDR3: TGCGCCAGCAGGGCGACAGGGAGCCCCTATGGCTACACCTTC. Its protein product is CASRATGSPYGYTF.

Written as DNA, the CDR3 is TGTGCCTGGATTCGGACTAGCGGGGGGGCAGATACGCAGTATTTT. Protein product: CAWIRTSGGADTQYF. The chain carries TRBV30 and TRBJ2-3, with 15 bases identical to TRBD2. V shed 4 bases and J 4 bases; nucleotides not matched to a gene: 3. This CDR3 has 15 amino acids. CDR1 is GTSNPN and CDR2 is SVGIG in the germline V gene (reference sequence).

The rearrangement uses TRBV28 and TRBJ1-4; 8 bases map to TRBD1. The ends lost 3 bases at V and 8 bases at J; junction bases unmatched: 8. Germline lookup yields CDR1 MDHEN and CDR2 SYDVKM. The CDR3 is 15 residues long. For the CDR3, the DNA is TGTGCCAGCAGTTTGCCCTCAGGGGGCGGGGAAAAACTGTTTTTT. Protein: CASSLPSGGGEKLFF.

This clone has more than one count but fewer than ten. The rearrangement links TRBV18 to TRBJ1-1; D gene uncertain. Trimming stripped 3 bases from V and 0 bases from J, with 11 bases between. CDR3 length equals 15 residues. CDR1 is KGHSH and CDR2 is LQKENI in the germline V gene. CDR3 DNA sequence: TGTGCCAGCTCACCGAGACCGACTTTGAACACTGAAGCTTTCTTT. Translating it yields CASSPRPTLNTEAFF.

V usage is TRBV25-1 and J usage is TRBJ2-3; TRBD2 aligns across 7 bases. This CDR3 spans 13 amino acids. In germline, CDR1 is MGHDK, CDR2 SYGVNS. After removal of 4 bases from V and 6 bases from J, the junction contained 4 bases not matched to a gene. CDR3 sequence: CASSVGGRDTQYF. Written as DNA, the CDR3 is TGTGCCAGCAGTGTCGGGGGGAGGGATACGCAGTATTTT.

This chain joins TRBV2 and TRBJ2-1; TRBD1 matches at 12 bases. Per germline, CDR1 SNHLY and CDR2 FYNNEI. The junction had 8 bases not matched to a gene; V was cut back by 11 bases and J by 6 bases. The CDR3 has 14 amino acids. The DNA of the CDR3 is TGTGCCCAGTCGGGACAGGGGGCTACCAATGAGCAGTTCTTC. This gives the protein CAQSGQGATNEQFF. The whole variable domain, filled in from reference TRBV2 and TRBJ2-1, reads EPEVTQTPSHQVTQMGQEVILRCVPISNHLYFYWYRQILGQKVEFLVSFYNNEISEKSEIFDDQFSVERPDGSNFTLKIRSTKLEDSAMYFCAQSGQGATNEQFFGPGTRLTVL.

This clone showed up just a few times. This chain joins TRBV7-6 and TRBJ2-1; D is ambiguous. Germline V gene lookup returns CDR1 SGHVS and CDR2 FNYEAQ. Trimming stripped 1 base from V and 10 bases from J, with 11 bases between. The CDR3 is 13 amino acids. The CDR3 loop reads CASSLDRVGEQFF. As DNA, the CDR3 is TGTGCCAGCAGCTTAGACCGGGTAGGCGAGCAGTTCTTC.

The chain links TRBV27 to TRBJ1-1; D remains ambiguous. The CDR3 extends over 14 amino acids. Germline V lookup: CDR1 MNHEY, CDR2 SMNVEV (reference sequence). V was trimmed by 6 bases and J by 3 bases, leaving 14 bases between them. Written as DNA, the CDR3 is TGTGCCAGCAGACGAAGCGGACGAGACACTGAAGCTTTCTTT. This encodes CASRRSGRDTEAFF.

This clone was counted a few times. The genes are TRBV4-1 and TRBJ1-1; TRBD1 aligns across 7 bases. Germline V gene sequence: CDR1 MGHRA, CDR2 YSYEKL. The V and J ends lost 4 bases and 1 base, in that order; junction bases with no gene match: 9. The CDR3 sequence is 16 residues long. The CDR3 loop reads CASSPNDRVANTEAFF. The CDR3 DNA is TGCGCCAGCAGCCCAAATGACAGGGTAGCGAACACTGAAGCTTTCTTT.

This chain joins TRBV4-2 and TRBJ2-2; 7 bases line up with TRBD1. V lost 0 bases, J lost 6 bases, and 7 bases stayed unmatched. CDR3 size: 16 residues. In germline, CDR1 is LGHNA, CDR2 YNFKEQ. The CDR3 region is CASSQDGTAVSGELFF. In nucleotides, the CDR3 is TGTGCCAGCAGCCAAGATGGGACAGCGGTTTCCGGGGAGCTGTTTTTT.

This chain connects TRBV5-1 to TRBJ2-7; D possibly corresponds to TRBD2 (6 bases). Trimming cost V 4 bases and J 3 bases, with 11 bases left between them. The CDR3 contains 13 residues. Germline V gene sequence: CDR1 SGHRS, CDR2 YFSETQ. The CDR3 here is CASSVRDDYEQYF. The CDR3, as DNA: TGCGCCAGCAGCGTGCGGGACGACTACGAGCAGTACTTC. Looking up the rest from reference TRBV5-1 and TRBJ2-7 gives the full variable domain: KAGVTQTPRYLIKTRGQQVTLSCSPISGHRSVSWYQQTPGQGLQFLFEYFSETQRNKGNFPGRFSGRQFSNSRSEMNVSTLELGDSALYLCASSVRDDYEQYFGPGTRLTVT.

V and J are TRBV5-6 and TRBJ2-7; D is possibly TRBD1 (6 bases). This CDR3 spans 16 amino acids. Trimming left V 4 bases short and J 3 bases short, with 20 bases between. Germline V gene data show CDR1 as SGHDT and CDR2 as YYEEEE. Here the CDR3 reads CASSPGTGPPFYEQYF. CDR3 bases: TGTGCCAGCAGCCCGGGCACAGGGCCTCCTTTCTACGAGCAGTACTTC.

This rearrangement joins TRBV5-8 to TRBJ1-2, with D possibly matching TRBD1 (5 bases). Trimming removed 4 bases from V and 8 bases from J, with 27 bases in between. Per the germline V gene, CDR1 is SGHTS and CDR2 is YDEGEE. The CDR3 loop spans 17 amino acids. CDR3 protein: CASSRDYSVESAAGYTF. The DNA of the CDR3 is TGTGCCAGCAGCCGGGACTATTCCGTAGAGTCAGCTGCCGGCTACACCTTC. Looking up the rest from reference TRBV5-8 and TRBJ1-2 gives the full variable domain: EAGVTQSPTHLIKTRGQQATLRCSPISGHTSVYWYQQALGLGLQFLLWYDEGEERNRGNFPPRFSGRQFPNYSSELNVNALELEDSALYLCASSRDYSVESAAGYTFGSGTRLTVV.